The 16 T cell receptor beta chains listed next were all sequenced from one sample in a study of T cell responses to AZD1222 COVID-19 vaccine. TCRdb keeps only in-frame clones here, not all; method: immunoSEQ multiplex PCR. The sample lists approximately 85,000 clones, around 85% occurring once. The sequences come from peripheral blood, collected on day 0 of AZD1222 vaccination. The source of these receptors is an adult in good health.

The chain has TRBV6-1 and TRBJ2-6; the D gene is possibly TRBD1 (6 bases). Germline loops: CDR1 MNHNS, CDR2 SASEGT. V gave up 4 bases and J gave up 4 bases, with 23 bases separating them. The CDR3 consists of 19 residues. In DNA, the CDR3 is TGTGCCAGCAGTGTGCAGTTGATGGCGTACAGGGAGGGGGCCAACGTCCTGACTTTC. This sequence encodes CASSVQLMAYREGANVLTF.

The chain employs TRBV4-2 and TRBJ2-1, with a weak D call TRBD1 (6 bases). The CDR3 sequence is 13 residues long. V was clipped by 1 base and J by 7 bases, with 8 bases between them. Germline V gene sequence: CDR1 LGHNA, CDR2 YNFKEQ. The CDR3 is CASSQGGGNEQFF. The CDR3 DNA follows: TGTGCCAGCAGCCAAGGAGGGGGAAATGAGCAGTTCTTC.

The CDR3 region has the DNA TGTGCCATCAGCGGCGGGACAGGGGGCGCAATAAGTACTAATGAAAAACTGTTTTTT. Its protein product is CAISGGTGGAISTNEKLFF. The V and J genes are TRBV10-3 and TRBJ1-4; 12 bases match TRBD1. The length of the CDR3 is 19 residues. Germline values: CDR1 ENHRY, CDR2 SYGVKD. V was pared by 6 bases and J by 2 bases, with 13 bases of the junction left unmatched.

The chain has TRBV7-3 and TRBJ2-5, with unresolved D. The CDR3 has 16 residues. Looked up from germline, CDR1 is SGHTA and CDR2 is FQGTGA. V gave up 5 bases and J gave up 4 bases, with 20 bases separating them. In DNA, the CDR3 is TGTGCCAGCAGCCCCCTGGCTGGGGTTTTTTCAGAGACCCAGTACTTC. Its protein is CASSPLAGVFSETQYF.

J is TRBJ1-2 and V is TRBV6-5; TRBD1 matches 7 bases. Germline loops: CDR1 MNHEY, CDR2 SVGAGI. This CDR3 spans 13 amino acids. V was pared by 10 bases and J by 0 bases, with 5 bases of the junction left unmatched. The CDR3 reads CATVGGSNYGYTF. The CDR3 DNA follows: TGTGCCACCGTAGGGGGCTCTAACTATGGCTACACCTTC.

This chain connects TRBV30 to TRBJ2-3; no reliable D call. Trimming shortened V by 3 bases and J by 1 base, and 5 bases separated the two germline ends. The germline CDR1 and CDR2 sequences are GTSNPN and SVGIG (reference sequence). This CDR3 has 12 residues. CDR3 sequence reads: CAWSQGTDTQYF. The CDR3 nucleotides are TGTGCCTGGAGCCAGGGCACAGATACGCAGTATTTT.

The genes are TRBV5-1 and TRBJ1-1; the D gene is possibly TRBD1 (6 bases). Trimming removed 2 bases from V and 1 base from J, with 9 bases in between. The germline CDR1 and CDR2 sequences are SGHRS and YFSETQ. The CDR3 runs to 14 residues. CDR3 coding DNA: TGCGCCAGCAGCTTTACAGGGCGGAACACTGAAGCTTTCTTT. This codes for CASSFTGRNTEAFF. Full variable domain (rest looked up from reference TRBV5-1 and TRBJ1-1): KAGVTQTPRYLIKTRGQQVTLSCSPISGHRSVSWYQQTPGQGLQFLFEYFSETQRNKGNFPGRFSGRQFSNSRSEMNVSTLELGDSALYLCASSFTGRNTEAFFGQGTRLTVV.

This clone is a singleton in its sample. The rearrangement joins TRBV7-3 to TRBJ2-1; tentative D call: TRBD1 (6 bases). Trimming stripped 5 bases from V and 7 bases from J, with 12 bases between. This CDR3 contains 13 residues. CDR1 is SGHTA and CDR2 is FQGTGA in the germline V gene. The CDR3 sequence is CASSALTGNEQFF. The CDR3 nucleotides are TGTGCCAGCAGCGCCCTAACAGGGAATGAGCAGTTCTTC.

The table lists this clone with a count of one. J is TRBJ1-5 and V is TRBV19; D is unclear. V was shortened by 5 bases and J by 3 bases, with 5 bases between the two germline ends. This CDR3 is built from 12 residues. Germline-derived CDR1 and CDR2 are LNHDA and SQIVND (reference sequence). CDR3: CASSVINQPQHF. The CDR3 region has the DNA TGTGCCAGTAGTGTGATCAATCAGCCCCAGCATTTT.

The chain employs TRBV30 and TRBJ2-3, with D hard to call. CDR1 and CDR2 from the germline V gene are GTSNPN and SVGIG (reference sequence). The CDR3 covers 14 residues. Trimming left V 3 bases short and J 5 bases short, with 15 bases between. CDR3 sequence reads: CAWSIGSSVDTQYF. As DNA, the CDR3 is TGTGCCTGGAGCATAGGGTCTTCCGTAGATACGCAGTATTTT.

V is TRBV4-2 and J is TRBJ2-7; 9 bases map to TRBD1. The CDR3 is 16 residues long. V trimming: 2 bases; J trimming: 0 bases; junction bases outside the gene matches: 5. Germline values: CDR1 LGHNA, CDR2 YNFKEQ. CDR3 nucleotide sequence: TGTGCCAGCAGCCAAACCGGGACAGGGCTCTCCTACGAGCAGTACTTC. This translates into CASSQTGTGLSYEQYF.

The V and J genes are TRBV19 and TRBJ2-3; 11 positions agree with TRBD2. The V gene's germline CDR1 is LNHDA and CDR2 SQIVND (reference sequence). The CDR3 covers 16 residues. Trimming took 3 bases from V and 1 from J; bases not matched to a gene: 3. The CDR3 here is CASSMVAGGGTDTQYF. CDR3 sequence (DNA): TGTGCCAGTAGTATGGTAGCGGGAGGGGGCACAGATACGCAGTATTTT. Supplemented by reference TRBV19 and TRBJ2-3, the full variable domain reads DGGITQSPKYLFRKEGQNVTLSCEQNLNHDAMYWYRQDPGQGLRLIYYSQIVNDFQKGDIAEGYSVSREKKESFPLTVTSAQKNPTAFYLCASSMVAGGGTDTQYFGPGTRLTVL.

The sample holds one count of this clone. The chain uses TRBV21-1 and TRBJ2-7; whether TRBD1, the table's D call, matches the DNA was not checked. TRBV21-1 is flagged as a pseudogene. The CDR3 runs to 15 residues. The CDR3 region has the DNA TGTGCCAGCAGCAAATATGGCCACAGCTCCTACGAGCAGTACTTC. Its translation is CASSKYGHSSYEQYF.

The rearrangement joins TRBV5-6 to TRBJ2-1, with 8 bases fitting TRBD1. The CDR3 totals 16 residues. V was pared by 1 base and J by 6 bases, with 9 bases of the junction left unmatched. Per the germline V gene, CDR1 is SGHDT and CDR2 is YYEEEE. DNA of the CDR3: TGTGCCAGCAGCTTGTATGGCAGGGGGCCTTCCAATGAGCAGTTCTTC. Translated, it gives CASSLYGRGPSNEQFF.

The rearrangement uses TRBV19 and TRBJ2-6, with a possible D match to TRBD2 (7 bases). V lost 1 base and J lost 1, with 20 bases in between. The germline gives CDR1 LNHDA, CDR2 SQIVND (reference sequence). The CDR3 loop spans 20 amino acids. The CDR3 region has the DNA TGTGCCAGTAGTATAGCGGCTTGGAAGGGGGGGACGTCTGGGGCCAACGTCCTGACTTTC. It specifies CASSIAAWKGGTSGANVLTF.

This chain links TRBV7-2 with TRBJ2-7, with unresolved D. The CDR3 extends over 12 amino acids. The V end lost 5 bases, the J end lost 3 bases, and 8 bases lay between the germline ends. Germline loops: CDR1 SGHTA, CDR2 FQGNSA. The DNA of the CDR3 is TGTGCCAGCAGCCCGCAGAGCTACGAGCAGTACTTC. Amino acids: CASSPQSYEQYF. The entire variable domain, with the rest obtained from reference TRBV7-2 and TRBJ2-7, is as follows: GAGVSQSPSNKVTEKGKDVELRCDPISGHTALYWYRQSLGQGLEFLIYFQGNSAPDKSGLPSDRFSAERTGGSVSTLTIQRTQQEDSAVYLCASSPQSYEQYFGPGTRLTVT.